A single sample is the source of the 18 T cell receptor beta chains below, sequenced in a study of shared clonotypes between healthy human individuals. Using immunoSEQ multiplex PCR, the repertoire was profiled, and TCRdb retains in-frame clones only, with some absent. The sample has approximately 710,000 clones, roughly 91% seen once. Material: memory CD8+ T cells from PBMCs. The subset: CD45RO+ cells pooled with CCR7-negative TemRA cells. The receptors here all came from a man aged 18 to 29 in good health. Some clones in this sample may be carry-over from other donors' samples.

J is TRBJ2-3 and V is TRBV11-2, with D unclear. Germline V gene lookup returns CDR1 SGHAT and CDR2 FQNNGV. The CDR3 sequence is 18 residues long. Between the trimmed V and J ends, which lost 3 bases and 2 bases, there was a span of 21 bases. The CDR3 DNA reads as TGTGCCAGCAGCTTGCCCCTCTTAAGTCCCACTATCACAGATACGCAGTATTTT. Protein sequence: CASSLPLLSPTITDTQYF.

The CDR3 region is CASSFPGSSYNEQFF. The CDR3 nucleotides read TGTGCCAGCAGCTTTCCGGGATCGTCCTACAATGAGCAGTTCTTC. The chain has TRBV7-9 and TRBJ2-1, with D tentatively TRBD2 (5 bases). V was pared by 3 bases and J by 1 base, with 10 bases between. CDR1 is SEHNR, CDR2 FQNEAQ, per germline (reference sequence). This CDR3 has 15 amino acids. The full variable domain, in which reference TRBV7-9 and TRBJ2-1 provide the parts outside the CDR3, is DTGVSQNPRHKITKRGQNVTFRCDPISEHNRLYWYRQTLGQGPEFLTYFQNEAQLEKSRLLSDRFSAERPKGSFSTLEIQRTEQGDSAMYLCASSFPGSSYNEQFFGPGTRLTVL.

V and J are TRBV30 and TRBJ2-3; 8 bases match TRBD2. V was clipped by 3 bases and J by 6 bases; unmatched bases: 23. This CDR3 spans 19 amino acids. Looked up from germline, CDR1 is GTSNPN and CDR2 is SVGIG (reference sequence). CDR3 in amino acids: CAWRLRVPVSGIGLDTQYF. CDR3 sequence (DNA): TGTGCCTGGAGGCTCCGCGTTCCCGTTAGCGGGATAGGGTTGGATACGCAGTATTTT.

The gene calls are TRBV7-8 and TRBJ2-1; 9 nucleotides agree with TRBD2. Germline values: CDR1 SGHVS, CDR2 FQNEAQ. The CDR3 covers 14 residues. Losses at the gene ends were 6 bases for V and 8 bases for J; bases not matched to a gene: 8. The CDR3 DNA reads as TGTGCCAGCAGGGGGGCGGGAGGGCTGGATGAGCAGTTCTTC. Protein product: CASRGAGGLDEQFF.

The chain links TRBV18 to TRBJ1-5; a possible D gene is TRBD1 (5 bases). The ends were cut back, 5 bases at V and 0 bases at J, with 17 bases in the middle. The germline CDR1 and CDR2 sequences are KGHSH and LQKENI. This CDR3 is built from 17 residues. Here the CDR3 DNA reads TGTGCCAGCTCAACCGACACAGGCGACTATAGCAATCAGCCCCAGCATTTT. Its translation: CASSTDTGDYSNQPQHF.

The chain joins TRBV28 to TRBJ2-3; D is uncertain. Germline values: CDR1 MDHEN, CDR2 SYDVKM. With 9 bases removed from V and 0 bases from J, the gap between germline ends came to 19 bases. The CDR3 contains 16 residues. This CDR3 is CASLGLGGASTDTQYF. The CDR3 DNA sequence: TGTGCCAGTTTAGGTCTTGGCGGAGCTAGCACAGATACGCAGTATTTT.

Notes on this clone: Other DNA sequences in the same sample also yield this CDR3. The rearrangement uses TRBV7-2 and TRBJ1-1; 9 bases map to TRBD1. Germline CDR1 and CDR2: SGHTA and FQGNSA. With V trimmed by 5 bases and J by 4 bases, 5 bases remained unmatched. The CDR3 spans 14 residues. The DNA for the CDR3 is TGTGCCAGCAGCCTGACAGGGGGTGGCACTGAAGCTTTCTTT. This sequence encodes CASSLTGGGTEAFF.

The gene calls are TRBV27 and TRBJ2-1; 7 bases match TRBD1. The junction had 11 bases not matched to a gene; V was cut back by 8 bases and J by 7 bases. Germline V gives CDR1 MNHEY, CDR2 SMNVEV (reference sequence). The CDR3 extends over 14 amino acids. The CDR3 DNA is TGTGCCAGCGCGTCCGGGACAGAGAGAAATGAGCAGTTCTTC. It yields the protein CASASGTERNEQFF.

The chain uses TRBV12-2 and TRBJ2-2; TRBD2, as called in the table, went unchecked against the DNA. TRBV12-2 counts as a pseudogene. The CDR3 contains 18 residues. Here the CDR3 DNA reads TGTGCAAGTCGCTTTAGGACTAGCGGGTTATCGTACACCGGGGAGCTGTTTTTT. Translation gives CASRFRTSGLSYTGELFF.

The J gene is TRBJ2-3, the V gene TRBV7-9; 10 nucleotides match TRBD2. Germline CDR1 and CDR2: SEHNR and FQNEAQ (reference sequence). With 10 bases clipped from V and 6 bases from J, the junction kept 19 bases outside the gene matches. The length of the CDR3 is 17 residues. The CDR3 coding sequence is TGTGCCACTAAGGGGTGGACTAGCGGTTCATTCGGGGATACGCAGTATTTT. It translates to CATKGWTSGSFGDTQYF.

The sample holds one count of this clone. The gene calls are TRBV28 and TRBJ2-7; D might be TRBD1 (5 bases). The CDR3 totals 14 residues. V was pared by 5 bases and J by 4 bases, with 15 bases between. The germline CDR1 and CDR2 sequences are MDHEN and SYDVKM. This CDR3 is CASSHGQLWYEQYF. CDR3 DNA: TGTGCCAGCAGTCATGGACAACTCTGGTACGAGCAGTACTTC.

The V and J genes are TRBV19 and TRBJ2-7; 9 nucleotides line up with TRBD1. CDR1 and CDR2 (germline): LNHDA, SQIVND (reference sequence). CDR3 size: 13 residues. Trimming at V came to 7 bases and at J to 6 bases, leaving 7 bases not matched to a gene. The CDR3 region is CASTGTGFAEQYF. In DNA form, the CDR3 reads TGTGCCAGTACAGGGACAGGGTTCGCCGAGCAGTACTTC.

The chain has TRBV6-1 and TRBJ2-1, with D maybe TRBD1 (5 bases). The ends were cut back, 1 base at V and 6 bases at J, with 10 bases in the middle. CDR3 length: 14 residues. Germline CDR1 and CDR2: MNHNS and SASEGT. The CDR3 reads CASSEVRGSNEQFF. DNA for the CDR3: TGTGCCAGCAGTGAAGTTAGGGGCTCCAATGAGCAGTTCTTC.

V gene TRBV28 combines with J gene TRBJ2-1, with TRBD2 identical over 8 bases. The V segment lost 3 bases and the J segment 4 bases; nucleotides outside the gene matches: 23. Germline CDR1 MDHEN, CDR2 SYDVKM. CDR3 length: 21 residues. CDR3 coding DNA: TGTGCCAGCAGTTTCCCACGGTGGGGCACCGGTACTAGCGGTCAGTACAATGAGCAGTTCTTC. It translates to CASSFPRWGTGTSGQYNEQFF. The full variable domain, its missing parts supplied by reference TRBV28 and TRBJ2-1, is DVKVTQSSRYLVKRTGEKVFLECVQDMDHENMFWYRQDPGLGLRLIYFSYDVKMKEKGDIPEGYSVSREKKERFSLILESASTNQTSMYLCASSFPRWGTGTSGQYNEQFFGPGTRLTVL.

The chain combines TRBV28 with TRBJ1-1, with D uncertain. With 5 bases removed from V and 0 bases from J, the gap between germline ends came to 13 bases. Looked up from germline, CDR1 is MDHEN and CDR2 is SYDVKM. The CDR3 runs to 15 residues. In DNA, the CDR3 is TGTGCCAGCAGTGAGATACAGCTAATGAACACTGAAGCTTTCTTT. Protein sequence: CASSEIQLMNTEAFF. The entire variable domain, with the rest obtained from reference TRBV28 and TRBJ1-1, is as follows: DVKVTQSSRYLVKRTGEKVFLECVQDMDHENMFWYRQDPGLGLRLIYFSYDVKMKEKGDIPEGYSVSREKKERFSLILESASTNQTSMYLCASSEIQLMNTEAFFGQGTRLTVV.

The gene calls are TRBV29-1 and TRBJ2-7; D not certain. Trimming shortened V by 4 bases and J by 0 bases, and 4 bases separated the two germline ends. The CDR3 loop spans 11 amino acids. From germline, CDR1 is SQVTM and CDR2 ANQGSEA. The CDR3 DNA reads as TGCAGCGTTGTCTTCTCCTACGAGCAGTACTTC. It yields the protein CSVVFSYEQYF.

The table lists this clone with a few counts. The rearrangement links TRBV4-1 to TRBJ1-5, with D unclear. The CDR3 length is 12 residues. Germline CDR1 is MGHRA and CDR2 is YSYEKL. V lost 1 base and J lost 5, with 3 bases in between. CDR3 sequence reads: CASSQVDQPQHF. CDR3 nucleotide sequence: TGCGCCAGCAGCCAAGTCGATCAGCCCCAGCATTTT.

This clone was detected only once. This chain joins TRBV11-2 and TRBJ2-1; 13 bases map to TRBD2. The germline gives CDR1 SGHAT, CDR2 FQNNGV. This CDR3 contains 15 residues. Unmatched junction bases numbered 6, after V lost 8 bases and J lost 5 bases. The CDR3: CASRTSGSNNNEQFF. The CDR3, as DNA: TGTGCCAGCCGGACTAGCGGGAGTAACAACAATGAGCAGTTCTTC.